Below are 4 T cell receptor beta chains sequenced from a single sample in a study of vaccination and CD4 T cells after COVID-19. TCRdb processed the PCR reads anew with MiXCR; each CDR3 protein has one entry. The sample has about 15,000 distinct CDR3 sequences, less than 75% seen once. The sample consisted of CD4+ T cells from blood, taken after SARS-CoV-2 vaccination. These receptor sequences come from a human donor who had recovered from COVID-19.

CDR3 region: CASSQGQGIEAFF. The CDR3 DNA reads TGTGCCAGCAGCCAAGGACAGGGGATTGAAGCTTTCTTT. V usage is TRBV6-1 and J usage is TRBJ1-1; 9 bases fit TRBD1. CDR1 and CDR2 (germline): MNHNS, SASEGT. The CDR3 runs 13 residues. With V trimmed by 6 bases and J by 7 bases, 6 bases remained unmatched.

CDR3 region: CSVPDRPLDPQHF. Written as DNA, the CDR3 is TGCAGCGTTCCTGACAGGCCCCTTGACCCCCAGCATTTT. The gene calls are TRBV29-1 and TRBJ1-5, with a possible D match to TRBD1 (6 bases). The V end lost 5 bases, the J end lost 10 bases, and 18 bases lay between the germline ends. The CDR3 extends over 13 amino acids. Germline V gene sequence: CDR1 SQVTM, CDR2 ANQGSEA.

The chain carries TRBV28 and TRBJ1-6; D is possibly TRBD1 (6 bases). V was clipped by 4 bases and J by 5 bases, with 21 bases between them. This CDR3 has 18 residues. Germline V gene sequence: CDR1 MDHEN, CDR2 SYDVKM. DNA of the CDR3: TGTGCCAGCAGTTCACCCGCCACGACAGGCTATCATAATTCACCCCTCCACTTT. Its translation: CASSSPATTGYHNSPLHF.

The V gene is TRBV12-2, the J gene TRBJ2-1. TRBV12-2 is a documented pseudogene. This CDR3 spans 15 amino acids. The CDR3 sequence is CASRYPRSSYNEQFF. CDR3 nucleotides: TGTGCAAGTCGCTATCCTCGGAGCTCCTACAATGAGCAGTTCTTC.